The 19 T cell receptor beta chains in this list originate from one sample, sequenced in a study of blood T cell repertoires in COVID-19. Produced via immunoSEQ multiplex PCR; TCRdb's table is partial and in-frame only. The sample comprises roughly 17,000 clones, around 87% of which are singletons, and about 12% rests with the top ten. The specimen was peripheral blood. The receptors shown here come from a human donor in a cohort sampled during active COVID-19.

The V gene is TRBV10-2, the J gene TRBJ2-7; D might be TRBD1 (6 bases). The germline V gene encodes CDR1 WSHSY and CDR2 SAAADI. CDR3 length: 15 amino acids. Trimming took off 9 bases at V and 4 bases at J, with 22 bases between the two ends. CDR3 in DNA: TGCGCCAGGCACGTCTTACAGGGAAGTAGGTACGAGCAGTACTTC. It yields the protein CARHVLQGSRYEQYF.

This chain uses TRBV24-1 with TRBJ2-5; 9 positions match TRBD1. CDR3 length: 14 amino acids. Germline assignment: CDR1 KGHDR and CDR2 SFDVKD. V lost 3 bases to trimming and J lost 5 bases; unmatched junction nucleotides: 3. This chain's CDR3 is CATSDTTGGETQYF. The CDR3 bases are TGTGCCACCAGTGATACGACAGGGGGGGAGACCCAGTACTTC.

This chain links TRBV11-2 with TRBJ1-4; possible D gene TRBD1, 6 bases. Germline CDR1 SGHAT, CDR2 FQNNGV. The CDR3 totals 14 residues. V was shortened by 0 bases and J by 8 bases, with 10 bases between the two germline ends. This CDR3 reads CASSLDRGGEKLFF. CDR3 DNA: TGTGCCAGCAGCTTAGACAGGGGTGGGGAAAAACTGTTTTTT.

This clone was detected only once. This chain joins TRBV7-3 and TRBJ2-1; TRBD1 matches 7 bases. V lost 4 bases, J lost 2 bases, and 5 bases stayed unmatched. The CDR3 extends over 15 amino acids. CDR1 and CDR2 (germline): SGHTA, FQGTGA. CDR3 DNA sequence: TGTGCCAGCAGCTCGGGACAGAGAGCCTACAATGAGCAGTTCTTC. Protein: CASSSGQRAYNEQFF.

The CDR3 bases are TGTGCCAGCAGCCCGTTGGCGGTGGAGTCATACGAGCAGTACTTC. Translating gives CASSPLAVESYEQYF. The V call is TRBV3-1 (or the pseudogene TRBV3-2), the J call TRBJ2-7; D unclear. V was trimmed by 4 bases and J by 4 bases, leaving 17 bases between them. Germline CDR1 is LGHDT and CDR2 is YNNKEL (reference sequence). The CDR3 is 15 residues long.

The genes are TRBV7-3 and TRBJ2-3; the match to TRBD1 covers 10 bases. Losses at the gene ends were 0 bases for V and 4 bases for J; bases not matched to a gene: 4. The CDR3 runs to 16 residues. Germline V gives CDR1 SGHTA, CDR2 FQGTGA. The CDR3 protein is CASSLTLGQGADTQYF. The CDR3 nucleotides are TGTGCCAGCAGCTTAACGTTAGGACAGGGGGCAGATACGCAGTATTTT. Full variable domain (outside the CDR3, taken from reference TRBV7-3 and TRBJ2-3): GAGVSQTPSNKVTEKGKYVELRCDPISGHTALYWYRQSLGQGPEFLIYFQGTGAADDSGLPNDRFFAVRPEGSVSTLKIQRTERGDSAVYLCASSLTLGQGADTQYFGPGTRLTVL.

The rearrangement links TRBV21-1 to TRBJ1-5; the table's D call, TRBD1, was not checked against the DNA. TRBV21-1 is flagged as a pseudogene. The CDR3 loop spans 19 amino acids. In DNA, the CDR3 is TGTGCCAGCAGCCCCGAAATGGACAGGGGGCCTTATAGCAATCAGCCCCAGCATTTT. Its protein product is CASSPEMDRGPYSNQPQHF.

The chain carries TRBV9 and TRBJ2-2, with D perhaps matching TRBD2 (7 bases). The V gene lost 3 bases and the J gene lost 6 bases, with 27 bases spanning the gap. There are 19 residues in the CDR3. Germline loops: CDR1 SGDLS, CDR2 YYNGEE. The CDR3 nucleotides are TGTGCCAGCAGCGCCGCTGTAGAGGAAAGAGGGGGGGCAGCCGGGGAGCTGTTTTTT. It encodes CASSAAVEERGGAAGELFF.

This clone is a singleton in its sample. The chain links TRBV15 to TRBJ2-5, with D perhaps matching TRBD2 (5 bases). In germline, CDR1 is LNHNV, CDR2 YYDKDF (reference sequence). Trimming pared 0 bases from V and 2 bases from J, leaving 7 bases between. The CDR3 covers 14 residues. The CDR3, as DNA: TGTGCCACCAGCAGAGATCCGGGACAAGAGACCCAGTACTTC. This codes for CATSRDPGQETQYF.

The V and J genes are TRBV6-4 and TRBJ2-3; a possible D gene is TRBD1 (6 bases). This CDR3 is built from 14 residues. The ends were cut back, 5 bases at V and 5 bases at J, with 14 bases in the middle. Germline values: CDR1 MRHNA, CDR2 SNTAGT. The DNA for the CDR3 is TGTGCCAGCAGTAGAGAGGGGGATGGAGATACGCAGTATTTT. Encoded protein: CASSREGDGDTQYF.

The chain employs TRBV5-4 and TRBJ1-1, with D possibly TRBD1 on 5 matching bases. The CDR3 is 14 amino acids. Between the trimmed V and J ends, which lost 3 bases and 4 bases, there was a span of 13 bases. Germline V gene lookup returns CDR1 SGHNT and CDR2 YYREEE (reference sequence). CDR3 bases: TGTGCCAGCAGCTCACTCTATAGGGGCACTGAAGCTTTCTTT. Its protein is CASSSLYRGTEAFF.

V gene TRBV7-2 combines with J gene TRBJ2-3, with 14 bases matching TRBD2. This CDR3 has 18 amino acids. V was clipped by 1 base and J by 3 bases; unmatched bases: 6. Germline-derived CDR1 and CDR2 are SGHTA and FQGNSA. The CDR3, as DNA: TGTGCCAGCAGCTTAGGGGCGGGACTAGCGGGGGCGACAGATACGCAGTATTTT. Its translation is CASSLGAGLAGATDTQYF.

The gene calls are TRBV19 and TRBJ1-5; 8 nucleotides agree with TRBD1. This CDR3 comprises 14 residues. The V segment lost 8 bases and the J segment 11 bases; nucleotides outside the gene matches: 14. CDR1 and CDR2 from the germline V gene are LNHDA and SQIVND (reference sequence). CDR3 DNA: TGTGCCAGTTCTGACAGGGGCCGCCGGGATGCCCAGCATTTT. It translates to CASSDRGRRDAQHF.

The chain recombines TRBV11-2 with TRBJ1-2, with D uncertain. The CDR3 is made up of 14 amino acids. V was pared by 1 base and J by 4 bases, with 10 bases between. CDR1 is SGHAT, CDR2 FQNNGV, per germline. For the CDR3, the DNA is TGTGCCAGCAGCTTAGGAGGAGGTCGCTATGGCTACACCTTC. Its protein product is CASSLGGGRYGYTF.

The rearrangement links TRBV7-9 to TRBJ1-2; no clear D gene. The germline gives CDR1 SEHNR, CDR2 FQNEAQ (reference sequence). V dropped 3 bases and J dropped 4 bases, with 12 bases sitting between them. The CDR3 is made up of 14 amino acids. The CDR3 region is CASSLGVRGYGYTF. The DNA of the CDR3 is TGTGCCAGCAGCTTGGGTGTACGGGGCTATGGCTACACCTTC.

This clone came up once. The chain uses TRBV3-1 (or the pseudogene TRBV3-2) and TRBJ1-5; 9 bases match TRBD1. CDR1 is LGHDT, CDR2 YNNKEL, per germline (reference sequence). The trim removed 1 base at V and 3 bases at J, leaving 1 base unmatched. The CDR3 consists of 15 residues. As DNA, the CDR3 is TGTGCCAGCAGCCAAGGGACAGGGGTCAATCAGCCCCAGCATTTT. It translates to CASSQGTGVNQPQHF.

The rearrangement joins TRBV7-2 to TRBJ1-1; D perhaps matches TRBD1 (5 bases). Trimming removed 3 bases at V and 1 base at J, with 6 bases between. Germline V gene lookup returns CDR1 SGHTA and CDR2 FQGNSA. The CDR3 loop spans 13 amino acids. The CDR3 sequence: CASSLDKNTEAFF. In DNA form, the CDR3 reads TGTGCCAGCAGCTTGGACAAGAACACTGAAGCTTTCTTT.

This clone was counted once. The genes are TRBV7-2 and TRBJ1-2, with TRBD1 identical over 9 bases. The CDR3 consists of 15 residues. Germline lookup yields CDR1 SGHTA and CDR2 FQGNSA. With V trimmed by 4 bases and J by 2 bases, 5 bases remained unmatched. In DNA form, the CDR3 reads TGTGCCAGCAGCTCGCTAGGGACAGGGAACTATGGCTACACCTTC. Translated, it gives CASSSLGTGNYGYTF. Full variable domain (outside the CDR3, taken from reference TRBV7-2 and TRBJ1-2): GAGVSQSPSNKVTEKGKDVELRCDPISGHTALYWYRQSLGQGLEFLIYFQGNSAPDKSGLPSDRFSAERTGGSVSTLTIQRTQQEDSAVYLCASSSLGTGNYGYTFGSGTRLTVV.

Only one count was recorded for this clone. The V and J genes are TRBV18 and TRBJ1-1, with 9 bases identical to TRBD1. The V and J ends lost 6 bases and 1 base, in that order; junction bases with no gene match: 6. CDR3 size: 15 residues. Germline values: CDR1 KGHSH, CDR2 LQKENI. The CDR3 DNA reads TGTGCCAGCTCCGCAAGACAGGGGGGGAACACTGAAGCTTTCTTT. Amino acids: CASSARQGGNTEAFF.